This T cell receptor beta chain appears in the sequencing data of a study of blood T cell repertoires in COVID-19. Clones were read by immunoSEQ multiplex PCR, and TCRdb kept only the in-frame ones, dropping some. In the table there are about 190,000 clones, 70% to 90% of which are singletons. CDR1 and CDR2 (germline): MNHNY, SVGAGI (reference sequence). This CDR3 region has 16 residues. The V gene end was trimmed by 7 bases and the J gene end by 1 base; junction bases not matched to a gene: 8. The receptor was derived from a human donor in a cohort sampled during active COVID-19. The chain uses TRBV6-6 and TRBJ2-2, with 8 bases lining up with TRBD2. Sequencing input: peripheral blood. In nucleotides, the CDR3 is TGTGCCAGCACCGGAAGCGGGAGACGGAACACCGGGGAGCTGTTTTTT. It specifies CASTGSGRRNTGELFF.